The 22 T cell receptor beta chains below were found in one sample sequenced in a study of OX40 agonist ivuxolimab in advanced cancers. Library prep was done by the immunoSEQ multiplex PCR assay. TCRdb retrieved this table from immuneACCESS and kept in-frame rearrangements only. Not all clones are present; in checked studies, unresolved V genes account for under half, and no reason is known for the remainder. The sample records fewer than 95,000 clones, approximately 85% of which are singletons. Jointly, the top ten make up approximately 0.57% of the sample. The specimen comprised CD4+ or CD8+ T cells sorted from blood, sampled in a trial of the OX40 agonist ivuxolimab. These receptors were collected from an adult with an advanced solid tumor such as melanoma, head and neck, liver or kidney cancer.

The chain uses TRBV5-1 and TRBJ1-3; maybe TRBD1 (5 bases). Germline V gene lookup returns CDR1 SGHRS and CDR2 YFSETQ. V lost 0 bases to trimming and J lost 5 bases, with 12 bases between them. The CDR3 covers 15 residues. The CDR3 reads CASSLAHGARNTIYF. The CDR3 region has the DNA TGCGCCAGCAGCTTGGCCCATGGGGCTCGAAACACCATATATTTT.

Turning to this clone: A junction end diverges from the germline sequence, so it may reflect a read error. The chain is built from TRBV6-5 and TRBJ1-2; maybe TRBD1 (5 bases). The CDR3 spans 13 residues. Germline V gives CDR1 MNHEY, CDR2 SVGAGI. The CDR3 loop is CASRPPNRGHERF. CDR3 nucleotides: TGTGCCAGCAGGCCACCAAACCGGGGCCACGAACGCTTC.

This clone has only a few counts. The rearrangement joins TRBV10-3 to TRBJ1-2; D ambiguous. The ends were cut back, 3 bases at V and 7 bases at J, with 12 bases in the middle. The CDR3 length is 13 residues. CDR1 and CDR2 (germline): ENHRY, SYGVKD. The chain's CDR3 is CAISEGARGGYTF. Written as DNA, the CDR3 is TGTGCCATCAGTGAAGGAGCTCGTGGTGGCTACACCTTC.

This sequence joins TRBV7-2 and TRBJ1-5; D is ambiguous. CDR3 length: 14 amino acids. Trimming removed 1 base from V and 7 bases from J, with 11 bases in between. Germline CDR1 SGHTA, CDR2 FQGNSA. The CDR3 sequence is CASSLVGVGQPQHF. The DNA of the CDR3 is TGTGCCAGCAGCTTAGTTGGCGTTGGGCAGCCCCAGCATTTT.

About this clone itself: The identical CDR3 is also encoded by other nucleotide sequences in the sample. The chain has TRBV19 and TRBJ2-3, with D perhaps matching TRBD2 (5 bases). Trimming shortened V by 6 bases and J by 1 base, and 5 bases separated the two germline ends. The CDR3 spans 12 residues. CDR1 and CDR2 (germline): LNHDA, SQIVND (reference sequence). DNA for the CDR3: TGTGCCAGTAGGGGAGGCACAGATACGCAGTATTTT. Its translation: CASRGGTDTQYF. Together with reference TRBV19 and TRBJ2-3, the CDR3 gives the full variable domain: DGGITQSPKYLFRKEGQNVTLSCEQNLNHDAMYWYRQDPGQGLRLIYYSQIVNDFQKGDIAEGYSVSREKKESFPLTVTSAQKNPTAFYLCASRGGTDTQYFGPGTRLTVL.

CDR3 sequence (DNA): TGTGCCAGCAGCTTCCACGGGGTCCAGTACTTC. Translating it yields CASSFHGVQYF. This rearrangement joins TRBV7-9 to TRBJ2-5, with D possibly matching TRBD2 (5 bases). Germline loops: CDR1 SEHNR, CDR2 FQNEAQ (reference sequence). Trimming took off 3 bases at V and 10 bases at J, with 9 bases between the two ends. This CDR3 has 11 residues.

This chain joins TRBV4-3 and TRBJ2-7; 10 positions match TRBD2. Germline V gene lookup returns CDR1 LGHNA and CDR2 YSLEER. The CDR3 covers 15 residues. J gave up 2 bases and V 2 bases, and 3 bases lay outside the gene matches. The DNA of the CDR3 is TGCGCCAGCAGCCAACTACTAGCGGGGACCTACGAGCAGTACTTC. Residues: CASSQLLAGTYEQYF.

This clone came up a few times. V gene TRBV19 combines with J gene TRBJ1-6; D gene uncertain. The CDR3 spans 16 residues. The germline V gene has CDR1 LNHDA and CDR2 SQIVND (reference sequence). V lost 2 bases, J lost 6 bases, and 14 bases lay in between. CDR3 sequence: CASSIRHGEPNSPLHF. CDR3 sequence (DNA): TGTGCCAGTAGTATAAGGCACGGGGAACCTAATTCACCCCTCCACTTT.

The chain links TRBV11-2 to TRBJ2-2, with D hard to call. The V end lost 5 bases, the J end lost 4 bases, and 11 bases lay between the germline ends. The germline V gene has CDR1 SGHAT and CDR2 FQNNGV. The CDR3 extends over 14 amino acids. CDR3 loop: CASSTSSATGELFF. The CDR3 DNA reads as TGTGCCAGCAGCACCTCGTCCGCCACCGGGGAGCTGTTTTTT.

This clone was recorded once. This rearrangement joins TRBV2 to TRBJ2-5; D unresolved. Germline V gene lookup returns CDR1 SNHLY and CDR2 FYNNEI. The V end was cut by 7 bases, the J end by 5 bases, with 11 bases between. The CDR3 extends over 12 amino acids. CDR3 coding DNA: TGTGCCAGCAAGGGTGGCTGGGAGACCCAGTACTTC. This gives the protein CASKGGWETQYF.

The chain combines TRBV29-1 with TRBJ1-2; 7 bases are shared with TRBD1. J was trimmed by 7 bases and V by 3 bases; bases with no gene match: 8. The CDR3 covers 13 residues. The germline gives CDR1 SQVTM, CDR2 ANQGSEA. The CDR3 nucleotides are TGCAGCGTTGACTGGCAGGGGGGTTTTGGCTACACCTTC. This codes for CSVDWQGGFGYTF.

CDR3 loop: CASSHGQGGTEAFF. In nucleotides, the CDR3 is TGCGCCAGCAGCCACGGACAGGGAGGGACTGAAGCTTTCTTT. The chain links TRBV5-1 to TRBJ1-1, with 8 bases lining up with TRBD1. The CDR3 is made up of 14 amino acids. The V gene end was trimmed by 4 bases and the J gene end by 5 bases; junction bases not matched to a gene: 7. Germline-derived CDR1 and CDR2 are SGHRS and YFSETQ.

The chain recombines TRBV29-1 with TRBJ1-2, with 7 bases matching TRBD1. Trimming at V came to 4 bases and at J to 2 bases, leaving 1 base not matched to a gene. Germline CDR1 and CDR2: SQVTM and ANQGSEA. The CDR3 sequence is 12 residues long. CDR3 DNA sequence: TGCAGCGTTGGGGACAGCAACTATGGCTACACCTTC. Encoded protein: CSVGDSNYGYTF.

The chain carries TRBV6-5 and TRBJ1-1; 7 bases match TRBD1. This CDR3 is built from 14 residues. Trimming cost V 5 bases and J 1 base; bases outside gene matches: 4. The germline V gene encodes CDR1 MNHEY and CDR2 SVGAGI. DNA for the CDR3: TGTGCCAGCAGTACCCCAGGGGGGAACACTGAAGCTTTCTTT. Encoded protein: CASSTPGGNTEAFF.

This sequence joins TRBV27 and TRBJ1-3, with 7 bases aligning to TRBD1. This CDR3 is built from 16 residues. V dropped 4 bases and J dropped 1; count of bases not matched to a gene: 7. The V gene's germline CDR1 is MNHEY and CDR2 SMNVEV (reference sequence). In nucleotides, the CDR3 is TGTGCCAGCAGTTCACTCGGGACAGCGTCTGGAAACACCATATATTTT. Encoded protein: CASSSLGTASGNTIYF.

The chain carries TRBV19 and TRBJ2-2; 8 bases agree with TRBD1. V lost 8 bases, J lost 4 bases, and 3 bases stayed unmatched. The germline V gene encodes CDR1 LNHDA and CDR2 SQIVND (reference sequence). The CDR3 extends over 13 amino acids. DNA for the CDR3: TGTGCCAGTCACAGGGGGAGCACCGGGGAGCTGTTTTTT. This translates into CASHRGSTGELFF. Filled out from reference TRBV19 and TRBJ2-2, the complete variable domain reads DGGITQSPKYLFRKEGQNVTLSCEQNLNHDAMYWYRQDPGQGLRLIYYSQIVNDFQKGDIAEGYSVSREKKESFPLTVTSAQKNPTAFYLCASHRGSTGELFFGEGSRLTVL.

The V call is TRBV4-1, the J call TRBJ1-4, with 8 bases that match TRBD1. The CDR3 has 17 residues. CDR1 and CDR2 (germline): MGHRA, YSYEKL. V shed 0 bases, J shed 7 bases, and the junction held 10 bases outside the gene matches. The CDR3, as DNA: TGCGCCAGCAGCCAAGAGCGGCAGGGGGCCCTTCGTGAAAAACTGTTTTTT. Protein product: CASSQERQGALREKLFF.

This clone was detected only once. The J gene is TRBJ2-5, the V gene TRBV6-5; D may be TRBD2 (6 bases). The CDR3 consists of 14 residues. The V and J ends lost 2 bases and 9 bases respectively, with 16 bases between them. Germline-derived CDR1 and CDR2 are MNHEY and SVGAGI. The CDR3 loop is CASSYVTGVGAQYF. CDR3 in DNA: TGTGCCAGCAGTTACGTTACGGGGGTGGGGGCCCAGTACTTC.

This clone was seen only once. This chain links TRBV7-6 with TRBJ1-3; unclear D gene. V shed 4 bases and J shed 4 bases, with 8 bases lying between them. The CDR3 runs to 13 residues. Germline V gene data show CDR1 as SGHVS and CDR2 as FNYEAQ. Here the CDR3 reads CASSWGPGNTIYF. The CDR3 DNA follows: TGTGCCAGCAGCTGGGGTCCGGGAAACACCATATATTTT.

The chain is built from TRBV9 and TRBJ1-2; the D gene is possibly TRBD1 (6 bases). CDR1 and CDR2 (germline): SGDLS, YYNGEE. This CDR3 contains 15 residues. V lost 4 bases to trimming and J lost 4 bases, with 17 bases between them. CDR3 sequence: CASSSSSTQGYGYTF. CDR3 nucleotides: TGTGCCAGCAGCTCTTCCTCAACACAGGGCTATGGCTACACCTTC. Based on the CDR3 plus reference TRBV9 and TRBJ1-2, the full variable domain is DSGVTQTPKHLITATGQRVTLRCSPRSGDLSVYWYQQSLDQGLQFLIQYYNGEERAKGNILERFSAQQFPDLHSELNLSSLELGDSALYFCASSSSSTQGYGYTFGSGTRLTVV.

The V and J genes are TRBV27 and TRBJ2-7, with a possible D match to TRBD2 (6 bases). Trimming took 2 bases from V and 2 from J, leaving 19 bases between them. CDR3 length: 17 amino acids. Germline V CDR1 and CDR2: MNHEY, SMNVEV (reference sequence). The CDR3 protein is CASSLTPEGGTTYEQYF. DNA for the CDR3: TGTGCCAGCAGTTTAACTCCGGAGGGCGGGACGACCTACGAGCAGTACTTC.

The J gene is TRBJ2-5, the V gene TRBV2; a possible D gene is TRBD1 (5 bases). V shed 8 bases and J shed 11 bases, with 18 bases lying between them. Per germline, CDR1 SNHLY and CDR2 FYNNEI. The CDR3 is made up of 12 amino acids. The CDR3 DNA is TGTGCCAGCCAGGGCCCAGTCGGGCTGCAGTACTTC. Translating it yields CASQGPVGLQYF.